This T cell receptor beta chain was sequenced in a study of OX40 agonist ivuxolimab in advanced cancers. Whole-study context: The study gave patients intravenous ivuxolimab at 0.01 to 10 mg/kg every 2 weeks.

The CDR3 sequence is 13 residues long. CDR1 and CDR2 from the germline V gene are SQVTM and ANQGSEA. V lost 4 bases to trimming and J lost 0 bases, with 7 bases between them. On this clone: Its antigen is currently unknown.

TCRdb keeps only in-frame clones here, not all; method: immunoSEQ multiplex PCR. The repertoire consists of some 97,000 clones, with 75% to 90% occurring once and the leading ten covering roughly 0.15%. Study results and caveats: Doses of 0.1 to 3.0 mg/kg were accompanied by clonal expansion of CD4+ and CD8+ blood T cells by week 6. The study did not work out the antigen specificity of the expanded peripheral T cells. CD8+ T cells were the subset that, on average, had more expanded clones than CD4+.

This clonotype was obtained from an adult with an advanced solid tumor such as melanoma, head and neck, liver or kidney cancer. The J gene is TRBJ2-1, the V gene TRBV29-1; D remains unclear. Sequencing used CD4+ or CD8+ T cells sorted from blood, obtained in a trial of the OX40 agonist ivuxolimab. The CDR3 DNA follows: TGCAGCGTTGCTAGTTCCTCCTACAATGAGCAGTTCTTC. Translated, it gives CSVASSSYNEQFF.